This T cell receptor delta chain was found in a study of gamma-delta chains in newborns, infants, children. At the level of the study: Microbial exposure reportedly drives polyclonal innate γδ T cell expansion after birth.

By share, this clone ranks as large. TCRdb redid the clone calls on the reads with CATT. The table includes under 3,500 delta-chain clones, 46% detected once. Losses at the gene ends were 2 bases for V and 0 bases for J; bases not matched to a gene: 6. The CDR3 spans 19 residues. Germline V gene lookup returns CDR1 GEAIGNYY and CDR2 EKD. The source of this sequence is a child who received the measles vaccine. The genes are TRDV2 and TRDJ3; 10 nucleotides line up with TRDD3. Sample: blood, taken at baseline. This chain's CDR3 is CACDSTGGWSSWDTRQMFF. The CDR3 DNA reads TGTGCCTGTGACAGTACTGGGGGATGGAGCTCCTGGGACACCCGACAGATGTTTTTC.